This is a list of T cell receptor beta chains from one sample in a study of blood T cell repertoires in COVID-19. Only in-frame clones appear in the TCRdb table, and some are missing; sequencing was by immunoSEQ multiplex PCR. The repertoire includes about 480,000 clones, roughly 90% of them detected once, and less than 2% sits in the top ten. The sequenced sample consisted of PBMCs or T cells enriched from blood (not recorded which). These TCRs come from a woman aged 40 to 49 who had recovered from COVID-19. Each CDR3 is given with its conserved first and last residue. The D gene is left open where the match is weak. The listing skips clone size in some rows; elsewhere it reads once, few, many or a size class.

V gene	clone size	D gene	J gene	CDR3 protein	CDR3 DNA
TRBV6-5	NA	NA	TRBJ2-5	CASSYERARWETQYF	TGTGCCAGCAGTTACGAGCGCGCCCGATGGGAGACCCAGTACTTC
TRBV6-1	NA	TRBD2	TRBJ2-1	CASREGTSWGQEFF	TGTGCCAGCAGAGAAGGGACTAGCTGGGGGCAGGAGTTCTTC
TRBV3-1/TRBV3-2	NA	NA	TRBJ2-1	CASSQTSHNEQFF	TGTGCCAGCAGCCAAACTAGTCACAATGAGCAGTTCTTC
TRBV19	NA	TRBD1	TRBJ2-7	CASSIGTGDYEQYF	TGTGCCAGTAGTATCGGGACAGGGGATTACGAGCAGTACTTC
TRBV10-3	once	NA	TRBJ2-7	CAISDPYEQYF	TGTGCCATCAGTGACCCTTACGAGCAGTACTTC
TRBV10-2	NA	NA	TRBJ1-3	CASSEGLGNTIYF	TGCGCCAGCAGTGAGGGACTTGGAAACACCATATATTTT
TRBV11-2	NA	NA	TRBJ2-1	CASSWGPRNEQFF	TGTGCCAGCAGCTGGGGCCCTCGCAATGAGCAGTTCTTC
TRBV11-2	NA	NA	TRBJ2-7	CASSLASGVSTYEQYF	TGTGCCAGCAGCTTAGCTTCGGGAGTCTCGACCTACGAGCAGTACTTC
TRBV5-1	NA	NA	TRBJ1-1	CASSLSMGGYTEAFF	TGCGCCAGCAGCTTGTCAATGGGGGGATACACTGAAGCTTTCTTT
TRBV18	NA	NA	TRBJ2-3	CASSPNIQGGDTQYF	TGTGCCAGCTCACCAAACATTCAGGGTGGGGATACGCAGTATTTT
TRBV6-2/TRBV6-3	NA	TRBD1	TRBJ1-1	CASSQQGGNTEAFF	TGTGCCAGCAGTCAACAGGGGGGGAACACTGAAGCTTTCTTT
TRBV7-8	few	TRBD1	TRBJ1-5	CASSLAGTGYNQPQHF	TGTGCCAGCAGCCTCGCGGGGACAGGGTATAATCAGCCCCAGCATTTT
TRBV24-1	NA	NA	TRBJ2-7	CATSDPTAPPYEQYF	TGTGCCACCAGTGACCCCACAGCTCCGCCCTACGAGCAGTACTTC
TRBV2	NA	NA	TRBJ1-5	CASSDSDVQPQHF	TGTGCCAGCAGTGACAGCGACGTTCAGCCCCAGCATTTT
TRBV27	NA	NA	TRBJ1-2	CASSRLSLHGSVYGYTF	TGTGCCAGCAGCCGACTCTCCCTCCACGGCAGCGTCTATGGCTACACCTTC
TRBV11-2	once	TRBD2	TRBJ2-3	CASSTHSGRMVDTQYF	TGTGCCAGCAGCACCCATAGCGGGAGAATGGTGGATACGCAGTATTTT
TRBV18	NA	TRBD1	TRBJ2-1	CASSSGQGSNNEQFF	TGTGCCAGCTCATCGGGACAGGGGTCCAACAATGAGCAGTTCTTC
TRBV7-9	NA	TRBD2	TRBJ2-7	CASSPTSGGYEQYF	TGTGCCAGCAGCCCAACTAGCGGGGGCTACGAGCAGTACTTC
TRBV7-2	NA	TRBD2	TRBJ2-3	CASRPGLAGGLNTQYF	TGTGCCAGCAGACCGGGACTAGCGGGAGGTTTGAATACGCAGTATTTT
TRBV5-6	NA	NA	TRBJ2-3	CASSSESSTDTQYF	TGTGCCAGCAGCTCGGAGAGCAGCACAGATACGCAGTATTTT
TRBV5-5	NA	NA	TRBJ1-1	CASSAPGQYTEAFF	TGTGCCAGCAGCGCCCCCGGACAGTACACTGAAGCTTTCTTT
TRBV7-2	NA	TRBD2	TRBJ2-3	CASSLILAGGFRTDTQYF	TGTGCCAGCAGCTTGATACTAGCGGGAGGTTTCCGCACAGATACGCAGTATTTT
TRBV10-3	NA	TRBD1	TRBJ1-1	CAISEYRDSLMNTEAFF	TGTGCCATCAGTGAGTACCGGGACAGCCTAATGAACACTGAAGCTTTCTTT
TRBV7-2	NA	NA	TRBJ1-5	CASSLRQGNQPQHF	TGTGCCAGCAGCTTACGACAGGGCAATCAGCCCCAGCATTTT
TRBV7-9	few	TRBD2	TRBJ2-1	CASSLSGNSYNEQFF	TGTGCCAGCAGCTTAAGCGGGAACTCCTACAATGAGCAGTTCTTC
TRBV7-2	NA	TRBD2	TRBJ2-7	CASSTSGTTTYEQYF	TGTGCCAGCAGCACGTCCGGGACTACGACCTACGAGCAGTACTTC
TRBV4-3	NA	NA	TRBJ2-4	CASSQGRVALAKNIQYF	TGCGCCAGCAGCCAAGGGAGGGTAGCCCTAGCCAAAAACATTCAGTACTTC